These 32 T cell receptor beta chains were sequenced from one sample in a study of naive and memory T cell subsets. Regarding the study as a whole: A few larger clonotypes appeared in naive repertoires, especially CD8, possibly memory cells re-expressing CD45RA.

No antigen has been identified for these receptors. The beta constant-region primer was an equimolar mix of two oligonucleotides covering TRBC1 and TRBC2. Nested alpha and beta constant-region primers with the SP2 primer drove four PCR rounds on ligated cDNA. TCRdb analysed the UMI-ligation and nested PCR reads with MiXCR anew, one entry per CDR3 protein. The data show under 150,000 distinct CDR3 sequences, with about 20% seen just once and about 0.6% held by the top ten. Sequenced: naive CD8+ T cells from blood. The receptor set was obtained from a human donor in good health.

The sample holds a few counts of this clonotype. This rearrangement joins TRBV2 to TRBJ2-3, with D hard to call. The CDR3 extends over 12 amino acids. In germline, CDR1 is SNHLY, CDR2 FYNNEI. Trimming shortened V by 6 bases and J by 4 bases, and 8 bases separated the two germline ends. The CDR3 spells CASSHEADTQYF. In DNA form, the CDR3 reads TGTGCCAGCAGCCACGAGGCAGATACGCAGTATTTT.

The CDR3, as DNA: TGTGCCAGCAGCTTAGAGTCAGGTGCGGGTGGCGAGCAGTACTTC. Translated: CASSLESGAGGEQYF. The V and J genes are TRBV7-9 and TRBJ2-7; maybe TRBD2 (5 bases). With 1 base removed from V and 6 bases from J, the gap between germline ends came to 16 bases. Germline-derived CDR1 and CDR2 are SEHNR and FQNEAQ (reference sequence). The CDR3 runs to 15 residues.

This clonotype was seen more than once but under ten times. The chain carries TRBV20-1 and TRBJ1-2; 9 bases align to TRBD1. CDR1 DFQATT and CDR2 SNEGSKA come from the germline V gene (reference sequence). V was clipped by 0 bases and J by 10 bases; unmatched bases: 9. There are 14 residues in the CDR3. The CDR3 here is CSARDRWTGVTYTF. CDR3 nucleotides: TGCAGTGCTAGAGATCGATGGACAGGGGTGACCTACACCTTC.

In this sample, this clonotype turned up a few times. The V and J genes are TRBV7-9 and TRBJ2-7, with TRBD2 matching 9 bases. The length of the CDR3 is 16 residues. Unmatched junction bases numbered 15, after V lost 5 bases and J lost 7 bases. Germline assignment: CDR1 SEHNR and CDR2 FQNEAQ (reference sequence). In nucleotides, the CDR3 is TGTGCCAGCAGCCTCTCTAGCGGGGCCTATGGTTGGGAGCAGTACTTC. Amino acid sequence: CASSLSSGAYGWEQYF.

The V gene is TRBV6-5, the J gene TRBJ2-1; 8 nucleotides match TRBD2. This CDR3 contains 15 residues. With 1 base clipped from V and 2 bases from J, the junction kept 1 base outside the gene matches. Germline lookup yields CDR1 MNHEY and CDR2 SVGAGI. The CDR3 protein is CASSYFSGTYNEQFF. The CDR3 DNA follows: TGTGCCAGCAGTTACTTTAGCGGGACCTACAATGAGCAGTTCTTC.

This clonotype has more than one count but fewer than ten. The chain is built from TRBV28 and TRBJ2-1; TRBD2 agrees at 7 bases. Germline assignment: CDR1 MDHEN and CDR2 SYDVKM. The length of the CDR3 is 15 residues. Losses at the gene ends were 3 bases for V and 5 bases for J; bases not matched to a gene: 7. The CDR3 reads CASSFGSSGHNEQFF. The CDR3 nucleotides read TGTGCCAGCAGTTTCGGCTCTAGCGGTCACAATGAGCAGTTCTTC.

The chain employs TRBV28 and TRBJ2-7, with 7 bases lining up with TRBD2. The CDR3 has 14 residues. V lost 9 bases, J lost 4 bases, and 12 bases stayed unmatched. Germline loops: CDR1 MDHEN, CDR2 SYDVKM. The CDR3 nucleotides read TGTGCCAGTATCGGGAGGAGGGAATATTACGAGCAGTACTTC. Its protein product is CASIGRREYYEQYF.

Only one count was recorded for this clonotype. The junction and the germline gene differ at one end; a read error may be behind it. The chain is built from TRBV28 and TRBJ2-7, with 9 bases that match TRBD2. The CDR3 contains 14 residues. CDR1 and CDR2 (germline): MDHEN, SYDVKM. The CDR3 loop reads CVSSLLAGDYEQYF. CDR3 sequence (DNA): TGTGTCAGCAGTTTACTAGCGGGTGACTACGAGCAGTACTTC.

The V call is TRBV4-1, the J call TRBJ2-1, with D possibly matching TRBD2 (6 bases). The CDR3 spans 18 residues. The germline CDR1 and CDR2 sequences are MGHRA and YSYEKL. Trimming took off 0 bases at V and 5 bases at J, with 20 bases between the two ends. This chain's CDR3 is CASSQDPPVGLKNNEQFF. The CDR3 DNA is TGCGCCAGCAGCCAAGACCCCCCTGTCGGACTAAAAAACAATGAGCAGTTCTTC.

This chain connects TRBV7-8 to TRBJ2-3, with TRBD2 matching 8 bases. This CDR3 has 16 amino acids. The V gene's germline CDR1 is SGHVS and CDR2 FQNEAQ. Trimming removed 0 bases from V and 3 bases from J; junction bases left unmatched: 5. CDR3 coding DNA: TGTGCCAGCAGCTTAGCTGCGGGAGGTGTGACAGATACGCAGTATTTT. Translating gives CASSLAAGGVTDTQYF.

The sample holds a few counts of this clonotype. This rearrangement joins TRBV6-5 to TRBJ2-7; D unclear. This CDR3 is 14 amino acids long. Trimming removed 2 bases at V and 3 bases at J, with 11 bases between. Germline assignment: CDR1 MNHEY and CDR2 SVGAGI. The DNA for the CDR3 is TGTGCCAGCAGTTACATCGGCTCTGGCTACGAGCAGTACTTC. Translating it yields CASSYIGSGYEQYF.

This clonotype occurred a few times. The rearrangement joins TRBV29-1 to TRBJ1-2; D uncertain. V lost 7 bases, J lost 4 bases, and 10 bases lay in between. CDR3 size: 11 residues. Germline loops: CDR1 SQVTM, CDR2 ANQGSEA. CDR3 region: CSGDAGYGYTF. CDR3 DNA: TGCAGCGGAGACGCGGGCTATGGCTACACCTTC.

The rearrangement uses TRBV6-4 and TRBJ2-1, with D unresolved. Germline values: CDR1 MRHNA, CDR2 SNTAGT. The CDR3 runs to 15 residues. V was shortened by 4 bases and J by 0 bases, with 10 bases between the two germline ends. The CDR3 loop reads CASSVKGSSYNEQFF. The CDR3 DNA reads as TGTGCCAGCAGTGTTAAGGGAAGCTCCTACAATGAGCAGTTCTTC.

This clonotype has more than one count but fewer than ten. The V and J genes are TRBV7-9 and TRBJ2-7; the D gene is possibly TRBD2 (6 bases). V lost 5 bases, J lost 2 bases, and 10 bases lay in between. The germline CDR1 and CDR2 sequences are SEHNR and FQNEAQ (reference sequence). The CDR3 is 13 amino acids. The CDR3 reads CASSPRTTYEQYF. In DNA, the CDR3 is TGTGCCAGCAGCCCTCGGACTACCTACGAGCAGTACTTC.

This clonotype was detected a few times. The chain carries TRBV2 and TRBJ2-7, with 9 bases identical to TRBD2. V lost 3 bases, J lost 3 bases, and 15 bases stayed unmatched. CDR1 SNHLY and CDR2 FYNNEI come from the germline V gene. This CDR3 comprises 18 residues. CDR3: CASSERGRLAGSIYEQYF. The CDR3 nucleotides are TGTGCCAGCAGTGAGAGGGGGCGGCTAGCGGGATCAATCTACGAGCAGTACTTC.

CDR3 residues: CASTTGGNTYEQYF. CDR3 bases: TGTGCCAGCACCACAGGGGGTAATACCTACGAGCAGTACTTC. The V and J genes are TRBV16 and TRBJ2-7; 8 nucleotides align to TRBD1. The V segment lost 7 bases and the J segment 2 bases; nucleotides outside the gene matches: 7. Per the germline V gene, CDR1 is KGHSY and CDR2 is FQNENV. This CDR3 region has 14 residues.

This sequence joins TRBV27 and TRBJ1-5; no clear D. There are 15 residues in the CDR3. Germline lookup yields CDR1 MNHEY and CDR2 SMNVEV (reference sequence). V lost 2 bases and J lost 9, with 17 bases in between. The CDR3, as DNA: TGTGCCAGCAGTTTAGAAGACTTGTACTTCCGGCCCCAGCATTTT. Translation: CASSLEDLYFRPQHF.

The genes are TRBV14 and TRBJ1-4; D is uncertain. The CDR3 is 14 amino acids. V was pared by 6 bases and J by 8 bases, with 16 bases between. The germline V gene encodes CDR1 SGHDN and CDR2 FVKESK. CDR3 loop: CASSPGDYREKLFF. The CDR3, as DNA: TGTGCCAGCAGTCCCGGGGATTACCGCGAAAAACTGTTTTTT.

The CDR3 here is CASRDSLTYGYTF. CDR3 coding DNA: TGTGCCAGCCGGGACAGTTTGACCTATGGCTACACCTTC. The V gene is TRBV6-6, the J gene TRBJ1-2, with 7 bases lining up with TRBD1. This CDR3 contains 13 residues. Trimming removed 8 bases from V and 4 bases from J; junction bases left unmatched: 7. Looked up from germline, CDR1 is MNHNY and CDR2 is SVGAGI (reference sequence).

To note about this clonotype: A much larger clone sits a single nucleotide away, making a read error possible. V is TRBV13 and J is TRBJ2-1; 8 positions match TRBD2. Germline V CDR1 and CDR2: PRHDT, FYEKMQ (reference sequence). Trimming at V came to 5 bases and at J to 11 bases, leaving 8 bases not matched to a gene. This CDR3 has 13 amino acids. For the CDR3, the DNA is TGTGCCAGCAGCCTTACGGGAGGGGATAAGCAGTTCTTC. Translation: CASSLTGGDKQFF.

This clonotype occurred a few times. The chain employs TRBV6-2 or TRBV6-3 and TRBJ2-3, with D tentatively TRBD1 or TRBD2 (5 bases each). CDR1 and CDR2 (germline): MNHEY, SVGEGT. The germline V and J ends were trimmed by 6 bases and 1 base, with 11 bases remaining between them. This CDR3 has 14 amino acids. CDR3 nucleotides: TGTGCCAGCAGGACGGGACCCGGCACAGATACGCAGTATTTT. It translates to CASRTGPGTDTQYF.

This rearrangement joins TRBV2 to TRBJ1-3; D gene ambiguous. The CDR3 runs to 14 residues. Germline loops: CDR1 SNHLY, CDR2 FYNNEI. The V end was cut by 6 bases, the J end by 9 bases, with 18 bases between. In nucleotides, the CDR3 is TGTGCCAGCAGAGACCGGGTCTTCCCCACCACCATATATTTT. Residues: CASRDRVFPTTIYF. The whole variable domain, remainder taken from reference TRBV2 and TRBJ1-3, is EPEVTQTPSHQVTQMGQEVILRCVPISNHLYFYWYRQILGQKVEFLVSFYNNEISEKSEIFDDQFSVERPDGSNFTLKIRSTKLEDSAMYFCASRDRVFPTTIYFGEGSWLTVV.

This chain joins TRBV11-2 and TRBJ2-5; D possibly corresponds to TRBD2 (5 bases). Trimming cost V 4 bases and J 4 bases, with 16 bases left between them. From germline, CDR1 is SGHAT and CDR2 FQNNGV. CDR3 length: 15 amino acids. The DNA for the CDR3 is TGTGCCAGCAGCTCTACTAGTTTGGGAGCAGAGACCCAGTACTTC. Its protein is CASSSTSLGAETQYF.

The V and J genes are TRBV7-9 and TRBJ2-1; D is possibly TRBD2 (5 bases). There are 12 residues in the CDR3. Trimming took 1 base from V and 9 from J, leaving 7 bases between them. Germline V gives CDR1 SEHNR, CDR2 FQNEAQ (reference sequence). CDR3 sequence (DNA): TGTGCCAGCAGCTTAGTAGGGAGTGAGCAGTTCTTC. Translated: CASSLVGSEQFF.

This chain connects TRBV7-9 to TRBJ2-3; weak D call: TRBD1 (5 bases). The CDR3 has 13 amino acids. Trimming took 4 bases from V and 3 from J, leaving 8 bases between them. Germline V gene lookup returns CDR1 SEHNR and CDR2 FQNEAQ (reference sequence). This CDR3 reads CASSSDTTDTQYF. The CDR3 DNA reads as TGTGCCAGCAGCTCGGACACGACAGATACGCAGTATTTT.

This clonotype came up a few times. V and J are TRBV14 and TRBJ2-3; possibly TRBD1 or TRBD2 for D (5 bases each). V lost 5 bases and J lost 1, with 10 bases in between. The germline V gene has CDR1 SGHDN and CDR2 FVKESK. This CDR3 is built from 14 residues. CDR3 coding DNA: TGTGCCAGCAGCTCGCAGGGAGGCACAGATACGCAGTATTTT. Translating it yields CASSSQGGTDTQYF.

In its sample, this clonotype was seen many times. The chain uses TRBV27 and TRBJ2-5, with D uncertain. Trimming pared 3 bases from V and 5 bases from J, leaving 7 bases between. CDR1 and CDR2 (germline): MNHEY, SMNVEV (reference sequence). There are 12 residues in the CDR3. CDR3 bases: TGTGCCAGCAGTTTTACCGGTGAGACCCAGTACTTC. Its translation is CASSFTGETQYF.

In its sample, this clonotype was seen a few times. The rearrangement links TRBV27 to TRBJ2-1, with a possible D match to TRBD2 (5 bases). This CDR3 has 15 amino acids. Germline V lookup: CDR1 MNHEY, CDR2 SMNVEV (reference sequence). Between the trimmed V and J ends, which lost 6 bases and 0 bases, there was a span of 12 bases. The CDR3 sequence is CASRDLGSSYNEQFF. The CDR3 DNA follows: TGTGCCAGCAGGGACTTAGGGAGCTCCTACAATGAGCAGTTCTTC.

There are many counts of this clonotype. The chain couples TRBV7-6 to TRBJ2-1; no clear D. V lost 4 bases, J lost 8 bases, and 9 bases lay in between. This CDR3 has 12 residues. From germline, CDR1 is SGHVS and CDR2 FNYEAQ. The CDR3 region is CASSSSWDEQFF. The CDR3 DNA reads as TGTGCCAGCAGCTCTTCGTGGGATGAGCAGTTCTTC.

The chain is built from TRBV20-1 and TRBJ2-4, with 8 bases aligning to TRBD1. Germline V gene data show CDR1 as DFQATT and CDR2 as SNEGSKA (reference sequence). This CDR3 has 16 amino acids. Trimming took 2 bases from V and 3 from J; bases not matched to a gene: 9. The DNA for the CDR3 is TGCAGTGCTAGAAAAAACAGGGGGGTAGGCAAAAACATTCAGTACTTC. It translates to CSARKNRGVGKNIQYF.

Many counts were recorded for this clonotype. CDR3 amino acids: CASSEAQGWSYEQYF. DNA of the CDR3: TGTGCCAGCAGTGAAGCGCAAGGGTGGTCCTACGAGCAGTACTTC. This chain uses TRBV6-1 with TRBJ2-7; D call uncertain. The CDR3 is made up of 15 amino acids. V was cut by 0 bases and J by 1 base, with 10 bases left in between. Germline V lookup: CDR1 MNHNS, CDR2 SASEGT.

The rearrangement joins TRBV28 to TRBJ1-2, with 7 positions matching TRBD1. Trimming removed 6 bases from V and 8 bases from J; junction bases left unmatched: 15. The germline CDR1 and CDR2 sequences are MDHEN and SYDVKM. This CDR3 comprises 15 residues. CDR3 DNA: TGTGCCAGCAGAACCGACAGGGTGACATATCCGGGCTACACCTTC. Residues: CASRTDRVTYPGYTF.